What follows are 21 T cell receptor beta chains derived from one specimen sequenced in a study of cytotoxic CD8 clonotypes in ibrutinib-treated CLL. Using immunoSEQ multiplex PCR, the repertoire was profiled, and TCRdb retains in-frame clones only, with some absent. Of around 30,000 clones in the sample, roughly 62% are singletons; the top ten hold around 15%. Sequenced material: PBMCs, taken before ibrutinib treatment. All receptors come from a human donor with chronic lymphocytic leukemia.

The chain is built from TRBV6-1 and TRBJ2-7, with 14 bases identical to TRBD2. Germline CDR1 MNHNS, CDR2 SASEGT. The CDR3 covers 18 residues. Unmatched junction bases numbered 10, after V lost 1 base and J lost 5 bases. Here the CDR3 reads CASSEGEGLAGGPHEQYF. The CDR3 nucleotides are TGTGCCAGCAGTGAAGGGGAAGGACTAGCGGGAGGCCCCCACGAGCAGTACTTC.

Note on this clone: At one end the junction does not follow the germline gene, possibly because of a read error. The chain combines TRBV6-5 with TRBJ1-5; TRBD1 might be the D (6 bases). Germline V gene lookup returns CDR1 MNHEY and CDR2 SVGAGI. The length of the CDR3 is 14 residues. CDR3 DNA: TGTGCCAGCACCCCAGGCAGGGGCAACCAGCCCCAGCATTTT. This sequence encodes CASTPGRGNQPQHF.

The DNA of the CDR3 is TGTGCCAGCAGTGATTTTGGACTAGCGGGGGGGCGTGGCACAGATACGCAGTATTTT. It codes for CASSDFGLAGGRGTDTQYF. The V and J genes are TRBV2 and TRBJ2-3, with 15 bases lining up with TRBD2. Germline V lookup: CDR1 SNHLY, CDR2 FYNNEI. This CDR3 is 19 amino acids long. The V segment lost 3 bases and the J segment 1 base; nucleotides outside the gene matches: 8.

The CDR3 region has the DNA TGTGCCAGCAGCTTGGGTTCAGGGGGAGTGACCTACTACGAGCAGTACTTC. It yields the protein CASSLGSGGVTYYEQYF. The chain carries TRBV5-6 and TRBJ2-7; 7 bases agree with TRBD1. V gave up 0 bases and J gave up 3 bases; unmatched junction bases: 12. Germline V CDR1 and CDR2: SGHDT, YYEEEE. The CDR3 spans 17 residues.

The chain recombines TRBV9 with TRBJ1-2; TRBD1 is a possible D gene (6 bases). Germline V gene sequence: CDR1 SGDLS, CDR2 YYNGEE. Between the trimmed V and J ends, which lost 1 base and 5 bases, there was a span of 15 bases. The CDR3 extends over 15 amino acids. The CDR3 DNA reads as TGTGCCAGCAGCGTAATCGGGGGCGCGGGGTATGGCTACACCTTC. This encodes CASSVIGGAGYGYTF.

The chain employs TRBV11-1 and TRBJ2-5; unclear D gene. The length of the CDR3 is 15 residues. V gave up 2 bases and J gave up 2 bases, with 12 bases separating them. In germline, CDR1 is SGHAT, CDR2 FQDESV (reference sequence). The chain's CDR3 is CASSLQDGPQETQYF. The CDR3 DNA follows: TGTGCCAGCAGCTTACAAGACGGACCACAAGAGACCCAGTACTTC.

Written as DNA, the CDR3 is TGTGCCAGTAGAAATAATCGTGGCAATCAGCCCCAGCATTTT. Protein product: CASRNNRGNQPQHF. The chain has TRBV19 and TRBJ1-5; D gene unclear. V shed 6 bases and J shed 2 bases, with 11 bases lying between them. Germline V gene sequence: CDR1 LNHDA, CDR2 SQIVND (reference sequence). The CDR3 covers 14 residues.

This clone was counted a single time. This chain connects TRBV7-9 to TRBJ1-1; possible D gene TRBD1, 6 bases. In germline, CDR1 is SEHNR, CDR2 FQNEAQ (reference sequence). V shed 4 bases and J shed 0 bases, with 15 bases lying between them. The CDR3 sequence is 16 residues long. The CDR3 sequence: CASSSHPTGLNTEAFF. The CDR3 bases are TGTGCCAGCAGCTCCCACCCGACAGGTTTGAACACTGAAGCTTTCTTT.

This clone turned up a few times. The CDR3 here is CASSNNRGYEQYF. DNA of the CDR3: TGTGCCAGCAGTAATAACAGGGGCTACGAGCAGTACTTC. The V gene is TRBV7-2, the J gene TRBJ2-7; 7 bases line up with TRBD1. The J segment lost 3 bases and the V segment lost 6 bases, leaving 5 bases of the junction unmatched. The CDR3 is 13 residues long. Per germline, CDR1 SGHTA and CDR2 FQGNSA.

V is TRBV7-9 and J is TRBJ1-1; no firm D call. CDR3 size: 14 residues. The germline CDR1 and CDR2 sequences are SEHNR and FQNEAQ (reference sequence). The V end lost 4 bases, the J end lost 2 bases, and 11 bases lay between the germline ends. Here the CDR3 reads CASSYLGRNTEAFF. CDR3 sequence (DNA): TGTGCCAGCAGCTATCTAGGACGAAACACTGAAGCTTTCTTT.

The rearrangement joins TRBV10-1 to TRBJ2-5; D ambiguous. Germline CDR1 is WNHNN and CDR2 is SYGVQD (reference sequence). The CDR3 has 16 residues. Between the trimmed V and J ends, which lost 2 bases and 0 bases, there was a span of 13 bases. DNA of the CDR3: TGCGCCAGCAGTGAGGCCGGGCTGCTCAACCAAGAGACCCAGTACTTC. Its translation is CASSEAGLLNQETQYF.

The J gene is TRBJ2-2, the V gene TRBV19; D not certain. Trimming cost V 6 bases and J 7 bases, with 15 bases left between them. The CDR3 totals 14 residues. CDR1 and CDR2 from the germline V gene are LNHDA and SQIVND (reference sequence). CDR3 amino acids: CASRKMMAYGELFF. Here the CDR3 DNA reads TGTGCCAGTAGGAAGATGATGGCTTACGGGGAGCTGTTTTTT.

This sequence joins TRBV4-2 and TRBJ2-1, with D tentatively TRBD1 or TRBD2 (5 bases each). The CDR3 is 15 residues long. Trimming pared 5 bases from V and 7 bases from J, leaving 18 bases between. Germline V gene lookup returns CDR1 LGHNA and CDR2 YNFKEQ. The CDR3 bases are TGTGCCAGCAGCAAGACAACGGGGCTAGTGAATGAGCAGTTCTTC. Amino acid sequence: CASSKTTGLVNEQFF.

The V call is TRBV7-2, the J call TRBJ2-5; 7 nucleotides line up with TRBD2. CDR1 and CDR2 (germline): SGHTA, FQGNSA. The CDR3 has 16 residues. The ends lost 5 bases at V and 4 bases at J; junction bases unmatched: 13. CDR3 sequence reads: CASSTYMGGVGETQYF. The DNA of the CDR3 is TGTGCCAGCAGCACCTATATGGGGGGGGTTGGAGAGACCCAGTACTTC.

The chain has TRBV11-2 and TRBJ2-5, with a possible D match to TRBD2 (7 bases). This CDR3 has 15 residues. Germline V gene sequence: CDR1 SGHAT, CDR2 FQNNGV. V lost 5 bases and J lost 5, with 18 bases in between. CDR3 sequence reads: CASSPREGQGETQYF. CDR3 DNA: TGTGCCAGCAGCCCCAGGGAGGGGCAGGGGGAGACCCAGTACTTC.

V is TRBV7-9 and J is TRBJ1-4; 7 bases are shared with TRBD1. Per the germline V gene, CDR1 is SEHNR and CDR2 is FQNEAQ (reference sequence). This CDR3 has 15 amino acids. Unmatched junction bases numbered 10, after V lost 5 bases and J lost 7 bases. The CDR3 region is CASSPSTGRLEKLFF. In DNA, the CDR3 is TGTGCCAGCAGCCCGTCGACAGGGAGACTTGAAAAACTGTTTTTT. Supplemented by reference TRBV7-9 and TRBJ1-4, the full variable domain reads DTGVSQNPRHKITKRGQNVTFRCDPISEHNRLYWYRQTLGQGPEFLTYFQNEAQLEKSRLLSDRFSAERPKGSFSTLEIQRTEQGDSAMYLCASSPSTGRLEKLFFGSGTQLSVL.

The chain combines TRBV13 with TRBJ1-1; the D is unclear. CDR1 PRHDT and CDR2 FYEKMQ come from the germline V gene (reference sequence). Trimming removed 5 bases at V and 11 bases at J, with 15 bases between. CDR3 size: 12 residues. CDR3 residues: CASSPPGGSAFF. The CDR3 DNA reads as TGTGCCAGCAGCCCCCCCGGAGGTTCGGCTTTCTTT.

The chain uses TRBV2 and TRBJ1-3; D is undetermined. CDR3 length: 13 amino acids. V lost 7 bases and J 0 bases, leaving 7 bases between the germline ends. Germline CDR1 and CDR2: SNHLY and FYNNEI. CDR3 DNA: TGTGCCAGCACGGAACCCTCTGGAAACACCATATATTTT. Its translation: CASTEPSGNTIYF.

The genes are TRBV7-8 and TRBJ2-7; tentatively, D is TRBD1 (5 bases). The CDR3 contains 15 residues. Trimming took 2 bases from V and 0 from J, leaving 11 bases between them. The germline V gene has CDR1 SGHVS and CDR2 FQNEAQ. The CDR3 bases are TGTGCCAGCAGCTTATGGCAGGGCCCCTCCTACGAGCAGTACTTC. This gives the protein CASSLWQGPSYEQYF.

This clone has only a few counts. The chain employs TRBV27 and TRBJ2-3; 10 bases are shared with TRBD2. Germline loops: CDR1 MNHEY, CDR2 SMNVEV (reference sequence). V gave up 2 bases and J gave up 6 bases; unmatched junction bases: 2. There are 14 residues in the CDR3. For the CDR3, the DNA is TGTGCCAGCAGTTTACTAGCGGGAGCTGATACGCAGTATTTT. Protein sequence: CASSLLAGADTQYF.

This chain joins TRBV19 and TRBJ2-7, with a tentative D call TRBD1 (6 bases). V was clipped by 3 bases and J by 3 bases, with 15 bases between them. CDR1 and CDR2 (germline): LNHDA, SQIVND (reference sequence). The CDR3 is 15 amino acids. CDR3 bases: TGTGCCAGTAGTATGGAGATGGGGGCGCGCTACGAGCAGTACTTC. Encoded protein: CASSMEMGARYEQYF.